One sample yielded the 22 T cell receptor beta chains listed below, sequenced in a study of CD8 T cells in ankylosing spondylitis. Each CDR3 protein is one row after TCRdb ran MiXCR on the 5' RACE reads. Of fewer than 550,000 distinct CDR3 sequences in the sample, under 5.5% were seen once. Their specific antigens are unknown. Findings and caveats of the study: What appeared characteristic of ankylosing spondylitis blood was a TCR beta motif of eight highly homologous variants.

The source material was blood, either unsorted or a sorted T cell fraction (not recorded which). The receptors derive from a male donor with ankylosing spondylitis.

The sample holds a few counts of this clonotype. The rearrangement joins TRBV28 to TRBJ2-3; the D gene could be TRBD1 or TRBD2 (5 bases each). Germline-derived CDR1 and CDR2 are MDHEN and SYDVKM. V lost 7 bases to trimming and J lost 2 bases, with 13 bases between them. CDR3 size: 14 residues. The CDR3: CASTLRDLTDTQYF. CDR3 nucleotide sequence: TGTGCCAGCACCTTGAGGGACCTCACAGATACGCAGTATTTT.

This clonotype was seen many times. This chain links TRBV7-8 with TRBJ1-5; TRBD1 agrees at 7 bases. Germline assignment: CDR1 SGHVS and CDR2 FQNEAQ. Losses at the gene ends were 5 bases for V and 4 bases for J; bases not matched to a gene: 8. The CDR3 totals 15 residues. CDR3 loop: CASSLDRAWNQPQHF. The CDR3 DNA reads TGTGCCAGCAGCCTCGACAGGGCATGGAATCAGCCCCAGCATTTT.

On this clonotype: It may be a read error: a sequence one base away is much more abundant. This chain uses TRBV6-1 with TRBJ1-1, with 8 bases lining up with TRBD1. CDR3 length equals 15 residues. Trimming took 6 bases from V and 4 from J; bases not matched to a gene: 10. Germline CDR1 is MNHNS and CDR2 is SASEGT. The CDR3 region has the DNA TGTGCCAGCAGAGCACTTCACAGGGGGAGCACTGAAGCTTTCTTT. Translation gives CASRALHRGSTEAFF.

This clonotype was recorded at least ten times. The chain recombines TRBV7-2 with TRBJ2-7, with 7 bases matching TRBD2. Germline V gene sequence: CDR1 SGHTA, CDR2 FQGNSA. This CDR3 has 15 amino acids. J gave up 4 bases and V 5 bases, and 11 bases lay outside the gene matches. The chain's CDR3 is CASSRTSTGGYEQYF. In DNA, the CDR3 is TGTGCCAGCAGCCGTACTAGCACCGGGGGGTACGAGCAGTACTTC.

This clonotype was observed at least ten times. The V and J genes are TRBV29-1 and TRBJ2-7, with 12 bases that match TRBD2. This CDR3 region has 14 residues. The V gene's germline CDR1 is SQVTM and CDR2 ANQGSEA. V lost 4 bases and J lost 4; bases outside the gene matches: 5. CDR3 DNA: TGCAGCGTTGGGCCCCTAGCGGGAGGGTACGAGCAGTACTTC. This gives the protein CSVGPLAGGYEQYF.

The chain carries TRBV6-1 and TRBJ2-1, with TRBD1 as a possible D gene (8 bases). The CDR3 is 17 residues long. Trimming left V 6 bases short and J 8 bases short, with 26 bases between. CDR1 and CDR2 from the germline V gene are MNHNS and SASEGT. The CDR3 coding sequence is TGTGCCAGCAGGGCTTGGGGGGGGACAGGTAACCCCCATGAGCAGTTCTTC. Its protein is CASRAWGGTGNPHEQFF.

This clonotype was picked up many times. This chain joins TRBV12-3 or TRBV12-4 and TRBJ1-5; 7 nucleotides align to TRBD1. The J segment lost 4 bases and the V segment lost 6 bases, leaving 6 bases of the junction unmatched. This CDR3 contains 14 residues. CDR3 in DNA: TGTGCCAGCAGGCACGACAGGGTAAATCAGCCCCAGCATTTT. Protein sequence: CASRHDRVNQPQHF.

This clonotype was detected only a few times. The chain has TRBV28 and TRBJ1-2, with 9 bases aligning to TRBD1. Germline lookup yields CDR1 MDHEN and CDR2 SYDVKM. With 6 bases clipped from V and 7 bases from J, the junction kept 6 bases outside the gene matches. The CDR3 has 13 residues. The CDR3 reads CASRLQGASGYTF. The CDR3, as DNA: TGTGCCAGCAGACTACAGGGGGCAAGTGGCTACACCTTC.

This clonotype occurred many times. The chain combines TRBV6-1 with TRBJ2-3, with TRBD2 matching over 10 bases. CDR1 is MNHNS and CDR2 is SASEGT in the germline V gene. The J segment lost 4 bases and the V segment lost 2 bases, leaving 3 bases of the junction unmatched. CDR3 length: 15 amino acids. CDR3 nucleotides: TGTGCCAGCAGTGAAAAAGCGGGGGGGCCAGATACGCAGTATTTT. Translated: CASSEKAGGPDTQYF.

This clonotype was counted ten times or more. The gene calls are TRBV27 and TRBJ2-3; D perhaps matches TRBD1 (5 bases). Trimming took 2 bases from V and 2 from J, leaving 14 bases between them. The CDR3 is 16 residues long. Germline lookup yields CDR1 MNHEY and CDR2 SMNVEV (reference sequence). CDR3 region: CASSLVRQSDTDTQYF. CDR3 sequence (DNA): TGTGCCAGCAGTTTAGTTCGACAGTCTGACACAGATACGCAGTATTTT.

The sample holds many counts of this clonotype. The rearrangement joins TRBV28 to TRBJ2-2; D uncertain. The CDR3 loop spans 12 amino acids. V was shortened by 3 bases and J by 8 bases, with 7 bases between the two germline ends. Looked up from germline, CDR1 is MDHEN and CDR2 is SYDVKM. The CDR3, as DNA: TGTGCCAGCAGTTTGTTAGCTGGGGAGCTGTTTTTT. This gives the protein CASSLLAGELFF.

This clonotype was seen many times. The chain has TRBV15 and TRBJ2-7; D is unclear. V gave up 1 base and J gave up 6 bases, with 13 bases separating them. The germline CDR1 and CDR2 sequences are LNHNV and YYDKDF (reference sequence). This CDR3 has 14 amino acids. The CDR3 region is CATSRGVRVSEQYF. CDR3 coding DNA: TGTGCCACCAGCAGAGGAGTAAGGGTGAGCGAGCAGTACTTC.

This clonotype was found many times. This rearrangement joins TRBV20-1 to TRBJ2-5; a weak D match, TRBD2 (5 bases). Trimming took off 4 bases at V and 0 bases at J, with 24 bases between the two ends. CDR1 is DFQATT, CDR2 SNEGSKA, per germline (reference sequence). The CDR3 loop spans 18 amino acids. In nucleotides, the CDR3 is TGCAGTGCTATAAGCCACGCGGGTCTTAATAGTTACCAAGAGACCCAGTACTTC. This gives the protein CSAISHAGLNSYQETQYF.

This clonotype was picked up many times. The chain uses TRBV15 and TRBJ1-2; D ambiguous. Germline V gives CDR1 LNHNV, CDR2 YYDKDF (reference sequence). The CDR3 has 15 amino acids. Trimming pared 0 bases from V and 2 bases from J, leaving 10 bases between. The CDR3 nucleotides are TGTGCCACCAGCAGAGATGGTAGGGAGAACTATGGCTACACCTTC. This encodes CATSRDGRENYGYTF.

This clonotype turned up a few times. The J gene is TRBJ2-2, the V gene TRBV11-2; D uncertain. V lost 5 bases and J lost 4, with 17 bases in between. Germline assignment: CDR1 SGHAT and CDR2 FQNNGV. This CDR3 has 16 amino acids. As DNA, the CDR3 is TGTGCCAGCAGCCGGACCCGGCACGGGTCCACCGGGGAGCTGTTTTTT. Protein: CASSRTRHGSTGELFF.

The chain employs TRBV7-9 and TRBJ2-3; D not certain. V gave up 1 base and J gave up 3 bases, with 14 bases separating them. CDR1 and CDR2 (germline): SEHNR, FQNEAQ (reference sequence). The CDR3 covers 16 residues. Here the CDR3 reads CASSLGTLGETDTQYF. CDR3 bases: TGTGCCAGCAGCTTAGGGACCCTCGGAGAGACAGATACGCAGTATTTT. Combining the CDR3 with reference TRBV7-9 and TRBJ2-3 gives the whole variable domain DTGVSQNPRHKITKRGQNVTFRCDPISEHNRLYWYRQTLGQGPEFLTYFQNEAQLEKSRLLSDRFSAERPKGSFSTLEIQRTEQGDSAMYLCASSLGTLGETDTQYFGPGTRLTVL.

This chain connects TRBV28 to TRBJ2-2; 12 bases align to TRBD1. The junction had 6 bases not matched to a gene; V was cut back by 5 bases and J by 5 bases. The CDR3 is 16 amino acids. Germline CDR1 is MDHEN and CDR2 is SYDVKM. The CDR3 protein is CASSDPGQGATGELFF. The CDR3 DNA reads as TGTGCCAGCAGTGACCCGGGACAGGGGGCAACCGGGGAGCTGTTTTTT.

This clonotype was counted at least ten times. The chain uses TRBV27 and TRBJ2-3; perhaps D is TRBD1 or TRBD2 (6 bases each). V lost 1 base, J lost 3 bases, and 17 bases lay in between. The CDR3 totals 17 residues. Germline values: CDR1 MNHEY, CDR2 SMNVEV (reference sequence). CDR3 nucleotide sequence: TGTGCCAGCAGTTTATGGAGGGGCGGTAGGGGGACAGATACGCAGTATTTT. Amino acid sequence: CASSLWRGGRGTDTQYF.

V is TRBV5-5 and J is TRBJ2-1; 9 bases align to TRBD1. V trimming: 3 bases; J trimming: 7 bases; junction bases outside the gene matches: 11. Germline V CDR1 and CDR2: SGHKS, YYEKEE (reference sequence). The CDR3 contains 16 residues. The CDR3 nucleotides are TGTGCCAGCAGCTGGGCTGGGGACAGGGTAATGAATGAGCAGTTCTTC. This encodes CASSWAGDRVMNEQFF.

This clonotype was recorded many times. Germline is not matched at one junction end, which may reflect a read error. The chain joins TRBV6-1 to TRBJ2-2, with a weak D call TRBD2 (5 bases). This CDR3 region has 15 residues. Germline CDR1 MNHNS, CDR2 SASEGT. CDR3 coding DNA: TGTGCCAGCAGGGAAGGACTTACTGACTACCGGGAGCTGTTTTTT. This gives the protein CASREGLTDYRELFF.

This clonotype was observed many times. V usage is TRBV15 and J usage is TRBJ2-3, with TRBD2 identical over 9 bases. CDR1 is LNHNV and CDR2 is YYDKDF in the germline V gene (reference sequence). V gave up 3 bases and J gave up 6 bases; unmatched junction bases: 10. CDR3 size: 16 residues. CDR3 sequence reads: CATSSRVLSGRDTQYF. The CDR3 DNA follows: TGTGCCACCAGCAGCCGGGTGTTAAGCGGGAGGGATACGCAGTATTTT. The complete variable domain, with remaining parts taken from reference TRBV15 and TRBJ2-3, reads DAMVIQNPRYQVTQFGKPVTLSCSQTLNHNVMYWYQQKSSQAPKLLFHYYDKDFNNEADTPDNFQSRRPNTSFCFLDIRSPGLGDTAMYLCATSSRVLSGRDTQYFGPGTRLTVL.

This chain links TRBV12-3 or TRBV12-4 with TRBJ2-2; D remains unclear. The germline V and J ends were trimmed by 11 bases and 3 bases, with 25 bases remaining between them. There are 17 residues in the CDR3. The CDR3 sequence is CAFSLNFPQPDTGELFF. The CDR3 region has the DNA TGTGCCTTCAGTTTAAATTTCCCCCAGCCGGACACCGGGGAGCTGTTTTTT.